This T cell receptor (beta chain) was observed in a study of T-cell reconstitution after alpha-beta-depleted transplantation in children. This clonotype was seen only once. Per the germline V gene, CDR1 is SGHTA and CDR2 is FQGNSA. Trimming shortened V by 1 base and J by 1 base, and 5 bases separated the two germline ends. The length of the CDR3 is 13 residues. It was with unique molecular identifiers that the TCRbeta library was prepared. TCRdb re-analysed the PCR reads in MiXCR, keeping a single row per CDR3 protein. This sample has roughly 500,000 distinct CDR3 sequences, with 30% to 35% found just once.

The sequence was obtained from a human donor who donated a stem cell graft to a child with aplastic anemia. Source: PBMCs from the stem cell graft donor, taken from the stem cell graft. V gene TRBV7-2 combines with J gene TRBJ2-7; D not resolved. The DNA for the CDR3 is TGTGCCAGCAGCTTAGATTTTTCCTACGAGCAGTACGTC. Translated, it gives CASSLDFSYEQYV.